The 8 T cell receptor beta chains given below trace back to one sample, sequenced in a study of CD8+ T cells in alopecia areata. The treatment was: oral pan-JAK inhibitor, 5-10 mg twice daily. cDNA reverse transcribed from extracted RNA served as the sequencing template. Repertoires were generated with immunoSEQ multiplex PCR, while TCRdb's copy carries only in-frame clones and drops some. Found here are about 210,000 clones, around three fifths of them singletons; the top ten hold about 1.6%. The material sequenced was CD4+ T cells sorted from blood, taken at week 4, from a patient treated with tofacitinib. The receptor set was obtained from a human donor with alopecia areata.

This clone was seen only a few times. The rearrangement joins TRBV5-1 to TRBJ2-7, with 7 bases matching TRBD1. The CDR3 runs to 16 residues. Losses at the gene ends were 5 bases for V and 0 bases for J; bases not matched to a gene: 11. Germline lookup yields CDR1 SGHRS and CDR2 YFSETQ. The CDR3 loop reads CASSGGQSTGSYEQYF. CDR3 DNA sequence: TGCGCCAGCAGTGGGGGACAGTCCACTGGCTCCTACGAGCAGTACTTC.

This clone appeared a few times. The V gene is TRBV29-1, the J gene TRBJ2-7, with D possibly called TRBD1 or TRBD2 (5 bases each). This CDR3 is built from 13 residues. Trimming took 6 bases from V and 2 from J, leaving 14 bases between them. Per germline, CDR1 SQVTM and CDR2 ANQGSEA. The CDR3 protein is CSVVWGTPYEQYF. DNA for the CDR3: TGCAGCGTCGTTTGGGGGACCCCCTACGAGCAGTACTTC.

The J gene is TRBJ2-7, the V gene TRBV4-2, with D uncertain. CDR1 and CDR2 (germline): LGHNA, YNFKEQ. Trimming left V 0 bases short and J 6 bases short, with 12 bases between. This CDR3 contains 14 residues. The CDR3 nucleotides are TGTGCCAGCAGCCAAGAGAACTCAGATCCCGAGCAGTACTTC. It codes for CASSQENSDPEQYF.

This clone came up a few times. CDR3 sequence: CASSFDRGNNSPLHF. CDR3 DNA sequence: TGTGCCAGCAGCTTCGACAGGGGAAATAATTCACCCCTCCACTTT. The V call is TRBV14, the J call TRBJ1-6, with 8 bases identical to TRBD1. Per the germline V gene, CDR1 is SGHDN and CDR2 is FVKESK. This CDR3 comprises 15 residues. The V segment lost 5 bases and the J segment 5 bases; nucleotides outside the gene matches: 5.

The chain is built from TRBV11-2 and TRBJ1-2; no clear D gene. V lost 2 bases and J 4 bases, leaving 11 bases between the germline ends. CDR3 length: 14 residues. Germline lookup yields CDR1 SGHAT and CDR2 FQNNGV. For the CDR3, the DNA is TGTGCCAGCAGCTTACGGGAAGGGCCCTATGGCTACACCTTC. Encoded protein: CASSLREGPYGYTF.

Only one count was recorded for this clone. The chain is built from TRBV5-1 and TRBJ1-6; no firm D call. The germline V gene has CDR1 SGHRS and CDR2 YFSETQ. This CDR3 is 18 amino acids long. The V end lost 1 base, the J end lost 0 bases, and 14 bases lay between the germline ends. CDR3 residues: CASSLSLPASSYNSPLHF. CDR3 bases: TGCGCCAGCAGCTTGTCACTACCGGCGAGCTCCTATAATTCACCCCTCCACTTT.

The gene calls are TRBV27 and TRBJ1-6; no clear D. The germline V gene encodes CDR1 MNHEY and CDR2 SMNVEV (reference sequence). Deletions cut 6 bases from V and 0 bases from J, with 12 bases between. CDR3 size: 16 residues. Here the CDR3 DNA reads TGTGCCAGCAGCCCTCAAGCCAGCTCCTATAATTCACCCCTCCACTTT. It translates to CASSPQASSYNSPLHF.

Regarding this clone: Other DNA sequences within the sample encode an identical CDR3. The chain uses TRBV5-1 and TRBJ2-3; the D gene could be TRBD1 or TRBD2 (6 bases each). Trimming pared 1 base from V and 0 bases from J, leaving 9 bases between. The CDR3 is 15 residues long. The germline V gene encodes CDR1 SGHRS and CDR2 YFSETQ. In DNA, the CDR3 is TGCGCCAGCAGCTTGAGGGGGGTGAGCACAGATACGCAGTATTTT. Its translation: CASSLRGVSTDTQYF.